This TCR beta chain was sequenced during a study of control samples from healthy donors and cancer patients. Measured with immunoSEQ multiplex PCR; TCRdb has only the in-frame clones, and not every one. The data show 140,000 to 150,000 clones, approximately 93% seen once. Trimming took 6 bases from V and 10 from J; bases not matched to a gene: 10. The germline CDR1 and CDR2 sequences are SGHTA and FQGNSA. This CDR3 is built from 15 residues. Sample: blood. This clonotype was obtained from a man in his late teens or twenties in good health. This chain connects TRBV7-2 to TRBJ1-6; TRBD1 aligns across 9 bases. The CDR3 DNA is TGTGCCAGCAGAGATACCGGGACAGGGTTGTCACCCCTCCACTTT. This translates into CASRDTGTGLSPLHF.